Each of the 4 T cell receptor beta chains below was sequenced from the same sample in a study of identical twins. TCRdb fed the 5' RACE reads into MiXCR, producing one record per CDR3 protein. The sample has about 240,000 distinct CDR3 sequences, 12% seen once. The same sample was also studied in work on yellow fever vaccine responses in identical twins.

Sequencing was carried out using memory (CD45RO+) T cells sorted from blood. Receptors originate from a woman under 30 in good health.

The rearrangement links TRBV20-1 to TRBJ2-4; D remains unclear. The CDR3 spans 14 residues. Germline CDR1 reads DFQATT; CDR2 reads SNEGSKA (reference sequence). Trimming cost V 0 bases and J 0 bases, with 6 bases left between them. DNA for the CDR3: TGCAGTGCTAGAGATCAGGTAGCCAAAAACATTCAGTACTTC. Amino acid sequence: CSARDQVAKNIQYF.

In its sample, this clonotype was seen many times. The V and J genes are TRBV20-1 and TRBJ1-6; no definite D call. The V and J ends lost 3 bases and 12 bases respectively, with 12 bases between them. Germline V CDR1 and CDR2: DFQATT, SNEGSKA (reference sequence). The CDR3 totals 12 residues. Here the CDR3 DNA reads TGCAGTGCTAGCGGACCCTCCCTACCCCTCCACTTT. This encodes CSASGPSLPLHF.

The CDR3 region is CASETDRGAEAFF. The CDR3 DNA is TGTGCCAGCGAAACGGACAGGGGGGCTGAAGCTTTCTTT. V and J are TRBV3-1 and TRBJ1-1; 10 bases match TRBD1. Germline-derived CDR1 and CDR2 are LGHDT and YNNKEL (reference sequence). CDR3 length: 13 residues. V trimming: 8 bases; J trimming: 6 bases; junction bases outside the gene matches: 6.

The J gene is TRBJ2-7, the V gene TRBV3-1; D unclear. CDR1 and CDR2 (germline): LGHDT, YNNKEL (reference sequence). The V gene lost 8 bases and the J gene lost 2 bases, with 13 bases spanning the gap. The CDR3 loop spans 13 amino acids. CDR3 coding DNA: TGTGCCAGCGGAAAAAGTATTCCCTACGAGCAGTACTTC. Translated: CASGKSIPYEQYF.